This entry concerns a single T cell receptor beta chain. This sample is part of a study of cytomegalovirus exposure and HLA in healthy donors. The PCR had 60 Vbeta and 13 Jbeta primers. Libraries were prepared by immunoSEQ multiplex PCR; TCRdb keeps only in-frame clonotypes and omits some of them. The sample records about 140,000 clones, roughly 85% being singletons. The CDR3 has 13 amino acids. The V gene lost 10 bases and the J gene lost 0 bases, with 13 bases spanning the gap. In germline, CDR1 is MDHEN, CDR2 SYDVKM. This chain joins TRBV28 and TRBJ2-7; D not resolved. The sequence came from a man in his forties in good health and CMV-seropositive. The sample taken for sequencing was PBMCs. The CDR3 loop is CATLLEPSYEQYF. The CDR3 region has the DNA TGTGCCACCCTACTTGAACCCTCCTACGAGCAGTACTTC. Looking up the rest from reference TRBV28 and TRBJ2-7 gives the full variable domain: DVKVTQSSRYLVKRTGEKVFLECVQDMDHENMFWYRQDPGLGLRLIYFSYDVKMKEKGDIPEGYSVSREKKERFSLILESASTNQTSMYLCATLLEPSYEQYFGPGTRLTVT.